The count of the clone carrying this T cell receptor beta chain is one. The target antigen is unknown. This record comes from a study of T cell responses to AZD1222 COVID-19 vaccine. Germline values: CDR1 MNHNY, CDR2 SVGAGI (reference sequence). This CDR3 spans 13 amino acids. With 4 bases removed from V and 11 bases from J, the gap between germline ends came to 17 bases. General study points: Clonal diversity was possibly underestimated; the donors were predominantly white British and more often female. Repertoires were collected only later (after the peak T cell response had occurred). Spike-specific TCR breadth and depth went up after people got two AZD1222 doses. Just a handful of AZD1222 recipients tested seropositive at baseline.

Data came from immunoSEQ multiplex PCR; TCRdb stores just in-frame clones and leaves some out. The repertoire has over 130,000 clones, 85% to 90% of them found once; the top ten carry 3.1%. The chain links TRBV6-6 to TRBJ1-1, with D possibly TRBD1 on 5 matching bases. The sequence came from an adult who received the AZD1222 COVID-19 vaccine. Sequenced material: peripheral blood, taken 28 days after the second AZD1222 dose. CDR3 residues: CASSSTRPEGAFF. The CDR3 DNA is TGTGCCAGCAGTTCTACCCGGCCCGAGGGGGCTTTCTTT.